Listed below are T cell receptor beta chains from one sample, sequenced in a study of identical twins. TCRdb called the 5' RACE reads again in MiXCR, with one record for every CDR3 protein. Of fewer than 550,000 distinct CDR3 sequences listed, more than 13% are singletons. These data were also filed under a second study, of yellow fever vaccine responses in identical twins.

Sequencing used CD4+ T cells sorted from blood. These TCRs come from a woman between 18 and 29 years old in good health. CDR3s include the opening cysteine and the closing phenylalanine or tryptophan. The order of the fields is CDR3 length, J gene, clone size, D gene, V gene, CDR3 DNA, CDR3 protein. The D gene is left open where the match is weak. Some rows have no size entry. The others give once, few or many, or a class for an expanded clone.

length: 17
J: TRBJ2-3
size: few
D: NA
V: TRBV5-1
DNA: TGCGCCAGCAGCTTACGCGCACAGGGACAACGCACAGATACGCAGTATTTT
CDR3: CASSLRAQGQRTDTQYF

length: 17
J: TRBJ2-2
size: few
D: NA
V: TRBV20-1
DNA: TGCAGTGCTAGAGATGGTTCCGCTCCCCCGAACACCGGGGAGCTGTTTTTT
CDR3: CSARDGSAPPNTGELFF

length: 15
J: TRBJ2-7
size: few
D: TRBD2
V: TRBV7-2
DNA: TGTGCCAGCAGCGAGGCGGGGGGCTCCCCCTACGAGCAGTACTTC
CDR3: CASSEAGGSPYEQYF

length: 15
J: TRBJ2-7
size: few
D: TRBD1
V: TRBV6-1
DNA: TGTGCCAGCAGCAGAGACAGGGGGCTTACCTACGAGCAGTACTTC
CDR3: CASSRDRGLTYEQYF

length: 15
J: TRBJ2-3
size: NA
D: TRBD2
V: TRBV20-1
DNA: TGCAGTGCTAGAGTGTCTAGCGGCCGCACAGATACGCAGTATTTT
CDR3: CSARVSSGRTDTQYF

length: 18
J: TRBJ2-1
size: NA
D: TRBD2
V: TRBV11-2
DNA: TGTGCCAGCAGCTTAGACGGGGTTTCGTCTAGCGGGAGACCTGAGCAGTTCTTC
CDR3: CASSLDGVSSSGRPEQFF

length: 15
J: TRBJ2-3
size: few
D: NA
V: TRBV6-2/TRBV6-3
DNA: TGTGCCAGCAGTTACCCCCCCCCAGGGGCAGATACGCAGTATTTT
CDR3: CASSYPPPGADTQYF

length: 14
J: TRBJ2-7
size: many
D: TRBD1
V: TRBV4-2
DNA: TGTGCCAGCAGCCAAAGGCAGGGGGCCTACGAGCAGTACTTC
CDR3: CASSQRQGAYEQYF

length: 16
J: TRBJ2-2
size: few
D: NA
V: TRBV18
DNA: TGTGCCAGCTCACCGGAACAACTGATCTACACCGGGGAGCTGTTTTTT
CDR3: CASSPEQLIYTGELFF

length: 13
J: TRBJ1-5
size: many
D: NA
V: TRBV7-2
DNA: TGTGCCAGCAGCTTAGGTGGACAGAGGAGATTACATTTT
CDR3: CASSLGGQRRLHF

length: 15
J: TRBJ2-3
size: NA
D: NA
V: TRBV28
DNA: TGTGCCAGCAGTTTGGATACAGGGTACACAGATACGCAGTATTTT
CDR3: CASSLDTGYTDTQYF

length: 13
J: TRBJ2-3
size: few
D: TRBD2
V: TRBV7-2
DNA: TGTGCCAGCAGCCCGGGGGGATCAGATACGCAGTATTTT
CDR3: CASSPGGSDTQYF

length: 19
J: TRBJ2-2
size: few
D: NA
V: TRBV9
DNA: TGTGCCAGCAGCGAACGCGCGTTGGGTACCGGCGCGAACACCGGGGAGCTGTTTTTT
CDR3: CASSERALGTGANTGELFF

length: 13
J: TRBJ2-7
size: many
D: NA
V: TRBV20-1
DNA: TGCAGTGCTCCAGATAGCAGCTCCTACGAGCAGTACTTC
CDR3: CSAPDSSSYEQYF

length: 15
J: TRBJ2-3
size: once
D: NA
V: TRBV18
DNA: TGTGCCAGCTCACCCACCATCCTCGGCACAGATACGCAGTATTTT
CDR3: CASSPTILGTDTQYF

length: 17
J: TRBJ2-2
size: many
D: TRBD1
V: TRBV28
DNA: TGTGCCAGCAGTCCCTCGACAGGGGGCGGAGTGACCGGGGAGCTGTTTTTT
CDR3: CASSPSTGGGVTGELFF

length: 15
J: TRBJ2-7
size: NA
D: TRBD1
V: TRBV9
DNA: TGTGCCCGCGACGAACAGGGACAGGGGGCCTACGAGCAGTACTTC
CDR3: CARDEQGQGAYEQYF

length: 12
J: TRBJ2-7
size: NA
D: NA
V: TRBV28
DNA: TGTGCCAGCAGTTTAAGCCAGGCAAAGCAGTACTTC
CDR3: CASSLSQAKQYF

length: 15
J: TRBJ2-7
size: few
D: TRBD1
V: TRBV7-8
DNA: TGTGCCAGCAGCTTGGGGACAGGAAGATCCTACGAGCAGTACTTC
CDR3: CASSLGTGRSYEQYF

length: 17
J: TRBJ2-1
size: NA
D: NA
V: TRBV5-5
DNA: TGTGCCAGCAGCACCAGGGGGGGCCCGCCGGGATACAATGAGCAGTTCTTC
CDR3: CASSTRGGPPGYNEQFF

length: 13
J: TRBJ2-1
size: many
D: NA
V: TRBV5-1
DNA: TGCGCCAGCAGCTTGGCCCCTAGTAATGAGCAGTTCTTC
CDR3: CASSLAPSNEQFF

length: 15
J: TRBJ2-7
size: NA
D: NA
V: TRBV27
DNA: TGTGCCAGCAGCCCCAGTTGGGGGCTAGCCCTCGAGCAGTACTTC
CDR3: CASSPSWGLALEQYF

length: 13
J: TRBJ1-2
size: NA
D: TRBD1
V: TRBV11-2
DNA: TGTGCCAGCAGCTTCGGGACAGGGGACGGCTACACCTTC
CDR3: CASSFGTGDGYTF

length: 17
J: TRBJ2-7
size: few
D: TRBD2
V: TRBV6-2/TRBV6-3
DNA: TGTGCCAGCAGTTACCCAAGGACTAGCGGGGGGTCCTACGAGCAGTACTTC
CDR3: CASSYPRTSGGSYEQYF

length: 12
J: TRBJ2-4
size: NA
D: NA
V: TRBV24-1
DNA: TGTGCCACCTCGGACGTGAGAAACATTCAGTACTTC
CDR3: CATSDVRNIQYF

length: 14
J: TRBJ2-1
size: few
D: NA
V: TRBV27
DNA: TGTGCCAGCAGTTTCAGGGGGGGCCTTAATGAGCAGTTCTTC
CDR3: CASSFRGGLNEQFF

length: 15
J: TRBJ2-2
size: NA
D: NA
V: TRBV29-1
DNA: TGCAGCGTTCGGACAGGGAGGGGTAACACCGGGGAGCTGTTTTTT
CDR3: CSVRTGRGNTGELFF

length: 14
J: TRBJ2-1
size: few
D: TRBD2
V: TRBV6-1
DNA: TGTGCCAGCACCAACGTAGCGGGAGTCAATGAGCAGTTCTTC
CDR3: CASTNVAGVNEQFF

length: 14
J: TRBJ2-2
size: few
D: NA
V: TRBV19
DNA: TGTGCCAGTAGTATTCCGGGTGCTACCGGGGAGCTTTTTTTT
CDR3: CASSIPGATGELFF

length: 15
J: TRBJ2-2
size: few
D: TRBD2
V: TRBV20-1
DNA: TGCAGTGCTAGGGACGGGAGGGCGAACACCGGGGAGCTGTTTTTT
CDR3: CSARDGRANTGELFF

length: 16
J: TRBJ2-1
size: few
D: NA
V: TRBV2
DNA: TGTGCCAGCAGTTTCTCAGGGAGTCCCTTCTACAATGAGCAGTTCTTC
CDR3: CASSFSGSPFYNEQFF

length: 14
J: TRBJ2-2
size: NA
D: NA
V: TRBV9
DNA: TGTGCCAGCAGCCTCCGAGGGGATCAAGGGGAGCTGTTTTTT
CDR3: CASSLRGDQGELFF

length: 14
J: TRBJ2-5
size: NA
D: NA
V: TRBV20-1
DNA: TGCAGTGCTAGAGTGGGCCGAGACGTGGAGACCCAGTACTTC
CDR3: CSARVGRDVETQYF

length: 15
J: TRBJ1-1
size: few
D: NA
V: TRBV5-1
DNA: TGCGCCAGCAGCTTGGAACCTGCCGGAAACACTGAAGCTTTCTTT
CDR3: CASSLEPAGNTEAFF

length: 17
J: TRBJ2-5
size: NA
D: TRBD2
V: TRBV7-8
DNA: TGTGCCAGCAGCTTAAGGCTAGCGGGAGCTTCCCAAGAGACCCAGTACTTC
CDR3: CASSLRLAGASQETQYF

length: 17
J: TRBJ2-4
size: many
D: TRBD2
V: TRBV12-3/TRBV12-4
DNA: TGTGCCAGCAGTTTATTTAGCGGGGGGACCAACAAAAACATTCAGTACTTC
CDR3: CASSLFSGGTNKNIQYF

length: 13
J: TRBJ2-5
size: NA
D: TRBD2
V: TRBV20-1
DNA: TGCAGTGCTAGACCGGGACTAGCGGAGACCCAGTACTTC
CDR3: CSARPGLAETQYF